This TCR beta chain was recorded in a study of shared T cell receptors in the human thymus. This clone has just one count. Trimming took off 1 base at V and 0 bases at J, with 10 bases between the two ends. The germline CDR1 and CDR2 sequences are SGHAT and FQNNGV. The CDR3 runs to 16 residues. Measured with immunoSEQ multiplex PCR; TCRdb has only the in-frame clones, and not every one. Here the sample spans hundreds of thousands of clones, more than 75% being singletons. These data were likewise used in another study, on human thymus T cells. From that study: Thymic resections from corrective heart surgery supplied the tissue. Related studies found that unrelated individuals share highly overlapping thymic repertoires.

The chain employs TRBV11-2 and TRBJ1-5; D remains ambiguous. This receptor was obtained from a boy younger than two with a congenital heart defect. Sequencing was carried out using thymocytes. CDR3 region: CASSLVSGFSNQPQHF. The CDR3 region has the DNA TGTGCCAGCAGCTTAGTTTCGGGATTTAGCAATCAGCCCCAGCATTTT.